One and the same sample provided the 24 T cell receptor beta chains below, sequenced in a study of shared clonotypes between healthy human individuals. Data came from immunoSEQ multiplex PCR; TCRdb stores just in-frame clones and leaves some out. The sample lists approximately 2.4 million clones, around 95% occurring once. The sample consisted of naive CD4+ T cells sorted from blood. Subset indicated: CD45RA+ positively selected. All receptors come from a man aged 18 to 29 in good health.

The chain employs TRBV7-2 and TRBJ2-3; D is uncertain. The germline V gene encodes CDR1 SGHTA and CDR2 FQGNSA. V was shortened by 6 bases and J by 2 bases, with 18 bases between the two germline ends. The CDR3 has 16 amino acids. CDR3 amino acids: CASRARPGLLTDTQYF. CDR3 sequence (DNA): TGTGCCAGCAGAGCACGCCCGGGCCTCCTCACAGATACGCAGTATTTT. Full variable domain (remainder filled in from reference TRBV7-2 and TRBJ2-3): GAGVSQSPSNKVTEKGKDVELRCDPISGHTALYWYRQSLGQGLEFLIYFQGNSAPDKSGLPSDRFSAERTGGSVSTLTIQRTQQEDSAVYLCASRARPGLLTDTQYFGPGTRLTVL.

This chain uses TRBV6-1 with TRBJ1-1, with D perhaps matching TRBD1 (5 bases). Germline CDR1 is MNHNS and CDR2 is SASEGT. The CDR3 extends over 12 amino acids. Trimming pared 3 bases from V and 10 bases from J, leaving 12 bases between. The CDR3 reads CASSDLRGPAFF. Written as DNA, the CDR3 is TGTGCCAGCAGTGATTTAAGGGGACCAGCTTTCTTT.

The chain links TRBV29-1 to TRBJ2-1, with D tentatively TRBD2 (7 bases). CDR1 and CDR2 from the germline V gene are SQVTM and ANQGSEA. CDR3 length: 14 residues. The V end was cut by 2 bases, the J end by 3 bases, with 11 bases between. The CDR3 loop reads CSVERGAYYNEQFF. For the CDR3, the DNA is TGCAGCGTTGAACGGGGGGCTTACTACAATGAGCAGTTCTTC.

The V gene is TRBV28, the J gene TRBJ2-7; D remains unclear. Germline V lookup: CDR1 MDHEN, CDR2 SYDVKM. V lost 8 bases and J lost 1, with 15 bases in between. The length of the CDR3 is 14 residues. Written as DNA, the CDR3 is TGTGCCAGCGGCCTTTGGACCTCTTCCTACGAGCAGTACTTC. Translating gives CASGLWTSSYEQYF.

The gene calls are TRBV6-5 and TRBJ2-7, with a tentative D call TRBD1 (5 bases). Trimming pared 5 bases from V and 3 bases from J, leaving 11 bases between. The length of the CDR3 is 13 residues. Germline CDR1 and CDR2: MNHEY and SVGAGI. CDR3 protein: CASSKGKSYEQYF. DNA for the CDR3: TGTGCCAGCAGTAAGGGGAAAAGCTACGAGCAGTACTTC.

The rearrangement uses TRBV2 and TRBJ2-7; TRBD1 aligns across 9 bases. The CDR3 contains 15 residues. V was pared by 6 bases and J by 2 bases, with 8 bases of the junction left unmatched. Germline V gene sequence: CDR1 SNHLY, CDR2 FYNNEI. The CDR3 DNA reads TGTGCCAGCAGCGATCCGGGACAGGGACCCTACGAGCAGTACTTC. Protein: CASSDPGQGPYEQYF.

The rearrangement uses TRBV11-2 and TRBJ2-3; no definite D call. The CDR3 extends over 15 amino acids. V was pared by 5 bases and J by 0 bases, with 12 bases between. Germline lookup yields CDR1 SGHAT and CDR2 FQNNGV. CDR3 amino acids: CASSQETQSTDTQYF. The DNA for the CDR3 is TGTGCCAGCAGCCAAGAGACTCAGAGCACAGATACGCAGTATTTT.

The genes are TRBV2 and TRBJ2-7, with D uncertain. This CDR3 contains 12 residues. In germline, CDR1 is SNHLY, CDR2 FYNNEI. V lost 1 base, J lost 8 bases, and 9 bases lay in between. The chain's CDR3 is CASSEGDAKQYF. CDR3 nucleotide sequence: TGTGCCAGCAGTGAAGGAGACGCCAAGCAGTACTTC.

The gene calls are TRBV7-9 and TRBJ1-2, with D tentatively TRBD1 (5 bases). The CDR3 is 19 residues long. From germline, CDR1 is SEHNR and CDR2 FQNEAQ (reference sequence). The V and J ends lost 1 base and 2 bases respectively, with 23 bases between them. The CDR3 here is CASSLGVRGQDNSNYGYTF. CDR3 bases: TGTGCCAGCAGCTTAGGGGTCCGGGGCCAAGACAATTCAAACTATGGCTACACCTTC.

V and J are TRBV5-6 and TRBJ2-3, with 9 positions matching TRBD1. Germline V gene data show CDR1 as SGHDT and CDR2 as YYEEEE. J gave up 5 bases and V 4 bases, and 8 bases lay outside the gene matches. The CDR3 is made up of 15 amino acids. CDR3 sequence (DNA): TGTGCCAGCAGCCAAGGACAGGGGTTTAAAGATACGCAGTATTTT. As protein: CASSQGQGFKDTQYF.

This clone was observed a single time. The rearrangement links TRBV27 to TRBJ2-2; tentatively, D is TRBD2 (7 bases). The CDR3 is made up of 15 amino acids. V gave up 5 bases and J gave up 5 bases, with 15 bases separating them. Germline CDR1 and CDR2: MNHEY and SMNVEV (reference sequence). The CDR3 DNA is TGTGCCAGCAGTCCCCGGGGAGGGGGAACCGGGGAGCTGTTTTTT. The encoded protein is CASSPRGGGTGELFF.

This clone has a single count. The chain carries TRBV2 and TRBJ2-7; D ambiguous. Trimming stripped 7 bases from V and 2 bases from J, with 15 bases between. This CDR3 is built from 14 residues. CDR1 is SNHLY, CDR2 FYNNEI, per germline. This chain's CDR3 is CASTVFEAPYEQYF. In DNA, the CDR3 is TGTGCCAGCACTGTTTTTGAGGCCCCCTACGAGCAGTACTTC.

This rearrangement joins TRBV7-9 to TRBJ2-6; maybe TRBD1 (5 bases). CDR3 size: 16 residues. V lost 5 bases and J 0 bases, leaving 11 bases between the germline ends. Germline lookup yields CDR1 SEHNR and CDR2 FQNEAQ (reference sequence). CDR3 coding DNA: TGTGCCAGCAGCCGACGTGGGGCCTCTGGGGCCAACGTCCTGACTTTC. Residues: CASSRRGASGANVLTF.

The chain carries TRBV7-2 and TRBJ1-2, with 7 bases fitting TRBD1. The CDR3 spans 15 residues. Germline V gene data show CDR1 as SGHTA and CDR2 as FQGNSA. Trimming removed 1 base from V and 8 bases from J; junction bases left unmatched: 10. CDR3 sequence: CASSLGGTDLRGYTF. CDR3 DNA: TGTGCCAGCAGCTTAGGAGGGACAGACCTGCGGGGCTACACCTTC.

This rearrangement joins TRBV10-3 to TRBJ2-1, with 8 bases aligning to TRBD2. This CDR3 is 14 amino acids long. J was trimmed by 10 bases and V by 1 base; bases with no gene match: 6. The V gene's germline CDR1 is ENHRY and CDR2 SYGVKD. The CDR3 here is CAISEYGAGGEQFF. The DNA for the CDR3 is TGTGCCATCAGTGAGTACGGGGCGGGAGGAGAGCAGTTCTTC.

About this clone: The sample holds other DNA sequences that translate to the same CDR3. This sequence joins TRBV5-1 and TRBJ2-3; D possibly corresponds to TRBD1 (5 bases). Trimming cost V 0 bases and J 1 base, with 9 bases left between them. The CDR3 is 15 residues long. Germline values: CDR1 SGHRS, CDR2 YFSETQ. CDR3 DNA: TGCGCCAGCAGCTTGGCTTCAGGGCGCACAGATACGCAGTATTTT. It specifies CASSLASGRTDTQYF.

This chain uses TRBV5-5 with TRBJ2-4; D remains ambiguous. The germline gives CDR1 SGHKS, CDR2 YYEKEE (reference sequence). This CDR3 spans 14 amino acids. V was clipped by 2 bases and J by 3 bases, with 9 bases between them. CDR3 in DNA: TGTGCCAGCAGCTTTACGGCAGACAAAAACATTCAGTACTTC. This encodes CASSFTADKNIQYF. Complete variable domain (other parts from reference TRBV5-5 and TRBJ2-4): DAGVTQSPTHLIKTRGQQVTLRCSPISGHKSVSWYQQVLGQGPQFIFQYYEKEERGRGNFPDRFSARQFPNYSSELNVNALLLGDSALYLCASSFTADKNIQYFGAGTRLSVL.

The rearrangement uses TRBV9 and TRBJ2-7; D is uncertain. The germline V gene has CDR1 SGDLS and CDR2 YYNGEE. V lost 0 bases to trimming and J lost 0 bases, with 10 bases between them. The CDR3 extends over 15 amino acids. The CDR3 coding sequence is TGTGCCAGCAGCGTAGCTGGAAAAAGCTCCTACGAGCAGTACTTC. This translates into CASSVAGKSSYEQYF.

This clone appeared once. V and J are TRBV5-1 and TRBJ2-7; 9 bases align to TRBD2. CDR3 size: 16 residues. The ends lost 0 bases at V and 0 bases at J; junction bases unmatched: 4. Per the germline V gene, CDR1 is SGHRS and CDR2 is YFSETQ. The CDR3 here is CASSLASSGASYEQYF. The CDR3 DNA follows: TGCGCCAGCAGCTTGGCGTCTAGCGGGGCCTCCTACGAGCAGTACTTC.

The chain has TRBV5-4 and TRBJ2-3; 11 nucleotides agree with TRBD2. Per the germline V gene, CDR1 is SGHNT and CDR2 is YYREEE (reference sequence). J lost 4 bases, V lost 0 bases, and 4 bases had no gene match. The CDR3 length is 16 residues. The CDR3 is CASSLAGTSGADTQYF. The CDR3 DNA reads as TGTGCCAGCAGCTTGGCAGGGACTAGCGGAGCAGATACGCAGTATTTT.

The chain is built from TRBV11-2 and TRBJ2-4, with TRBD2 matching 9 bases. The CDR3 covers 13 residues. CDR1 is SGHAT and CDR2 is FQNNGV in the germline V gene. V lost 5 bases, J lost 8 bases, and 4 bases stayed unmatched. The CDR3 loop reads CASSPGGGDIQYF. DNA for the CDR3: TGTGCCAGCAGCCCTGGCGGGGGGGACATTCAGTACTTC.

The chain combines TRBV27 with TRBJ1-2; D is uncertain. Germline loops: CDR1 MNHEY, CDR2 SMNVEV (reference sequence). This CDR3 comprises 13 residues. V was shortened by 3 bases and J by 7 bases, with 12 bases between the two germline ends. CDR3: CASSFQFATGYTF. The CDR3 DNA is TGTGCCAGCAGTTTTCAATTCGCAACTGGCTACACCTTC.

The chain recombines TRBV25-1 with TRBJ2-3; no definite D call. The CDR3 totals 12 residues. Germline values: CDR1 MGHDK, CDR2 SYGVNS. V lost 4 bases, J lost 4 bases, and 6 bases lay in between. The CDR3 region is CASSGLADTQYF. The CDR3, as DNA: TGTGCCAGCAGTGGCCTAGCAGATACGCAGTATTTT.

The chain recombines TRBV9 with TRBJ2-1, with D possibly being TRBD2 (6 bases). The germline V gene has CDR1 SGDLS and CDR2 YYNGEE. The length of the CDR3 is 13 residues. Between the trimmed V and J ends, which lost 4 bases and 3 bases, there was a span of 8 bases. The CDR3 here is CASSLGLYNEQFF. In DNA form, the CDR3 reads TGTGCCAGCAGCTTGGGACTCTACAATGAGCAGTTCTTC.